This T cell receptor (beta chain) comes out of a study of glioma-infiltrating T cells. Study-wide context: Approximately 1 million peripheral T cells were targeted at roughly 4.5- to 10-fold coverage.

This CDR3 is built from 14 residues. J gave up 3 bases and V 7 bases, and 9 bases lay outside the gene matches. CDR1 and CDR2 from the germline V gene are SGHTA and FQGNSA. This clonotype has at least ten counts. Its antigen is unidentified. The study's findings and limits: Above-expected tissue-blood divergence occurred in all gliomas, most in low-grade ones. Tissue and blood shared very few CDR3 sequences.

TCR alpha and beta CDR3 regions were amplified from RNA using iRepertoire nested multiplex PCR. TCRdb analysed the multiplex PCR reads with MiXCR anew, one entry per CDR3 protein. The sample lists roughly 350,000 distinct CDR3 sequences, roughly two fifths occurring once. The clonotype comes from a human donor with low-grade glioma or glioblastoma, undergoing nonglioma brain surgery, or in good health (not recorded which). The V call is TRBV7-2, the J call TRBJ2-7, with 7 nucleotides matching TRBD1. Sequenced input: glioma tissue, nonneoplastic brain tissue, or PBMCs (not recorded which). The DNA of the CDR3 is TGTGCCAGCAAAGCGGACAGGACCTTCTACGAGCAGTACTTC. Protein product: CASKADRTFYEQYF.